A single sample gave rise to the 17 T cell receptor beta chains below, sequenced in a study of blood T cell repertoires in COVID-19. The assay was immunoSEQ multiplex PCR, and TCRdb's table has in-frame clones only and misses some. The sample holds roughly 350,000 clones, over 75% seen once. The sample comprised peripheral blood. These TCRs come from a woman aged 45-65 years with active or convalescent COVID-19.

This clone occurred once. This chain links TRBV19 with TRBJ1-6; TRBD1 matches at 7 bases. This CDR3 spans 13 amino acids. The V segment lost 8 bases and the J segment 8 bases; nucleotides outside the gene matches: 6. Germline-derived CDR1 and CDR2 are LNHDA and SQIVND (reference sequence). The CDR3 spells CASSIGGDSPLHF. The CDR3 DNA follows: TGTGCCAGTTCTATAGGGGGCGATTCACCCCTCCACTTT.

J is TRBJ1-2 and V is TRBV7-3, with 7 nucleotides matching TRBD1. This CDR3 is built from 14 residues. Germline values: CDR1 SGHTA, CDR2 FQGTGA. Trimming took 2 bases from V and 3 from J; bases not matched to a gene: 3. Written as DNA, the CDR3 is TGTGCCAGCAGCTTATTTGGGACAGACTATGGCTACACCTTC. As protein: CASSLFGTDYGYTF.

V is TRBV6-5 and J is TRBJ1-5; the match to TRBD1 covers 8 bases. V lost 6 bases, J lost 10 bases, and 8 bases stayed unmatched. The CDR3 extends over 13 amino acids. Germline CDR1 and CDR2: MNHEY and SVGAGI. CDR3 amino acids: CASSEDRVHPQHF. In nucleotides, the CDR3 is TGTGCCAGCAGCGAGGACAGGGTACATCCCCAGCATTTT.

The rearrangement uses TRBV27 and TRBJ2-3, with D unclear. CDR3 length equals 12 residues. Trimming removed 5 bases from V and 8 bases from J, with 11 bases in between. In germline, CDR1 is MNHEY, CDR2 SMNVEV (reference sequence). Written as DNA, the CDR3 is TGTGCCAGCAGTCTACGCCCCGGTACGCAGTATTTT. Translating gives CASSLRPGTQYF.

The chain uses TRBV27 and TRBJ1-5; 9 nucleotides line up with TRBD1. This CDR3 comprises 19 residues. The germline V gene has CDR1 MNHEY and CDR2 SMNVEV (reference sequence). The J segment lost 0 bases and the V segment lost 0 bases, leaving 9 bases of the junction unmatched. In DNA form, the CDR3 reads TGTGCCAGCAGTTTATCGTATTGGGACAGGGCTTATAGCAATCAGCCCCAGCATTTT. This encodes CASSLSYWDRAYSNQPQHF.

The rearrangement uses TRBV7-2 and TRBJ1-6, with TRBD1 as a possible D gene (6 bases). The CDR3 consists of 15 residues. Trimming cost V 0 bases and J 9 bases, with 12 bases left between them. Germline CDR1 SGHTA, CDR2 FQGNSA. The CDR3 nucleotides are TGTGCCAGCAGCTTAGCGGGGGGGGCTAGTTCACCCCTCCACTTT. It codes for CASSLAGGASSPLHF.

Note on this clone: The sample carries other DNA sequences with the same CDR3. This rearrangement joins TRBV18 to TRBJ1-5, with D possibly TRBD1 on 6 matching bases. CDR3 length: 15 residues. Germline CDR1 reads KGHSH; CDR2 reads LQKENI. The germline V and J ends were trimmed by 1 base and 4 bases, with 11 bases remaining between them. CDR3 region: CASSPQTGENQPQHF. In DNA, the CDR3 is TGTGCCAGCTCACCACAGACAGGAGAGAATCAGCCCCAGCATTTT.

The chain is built from TRBV6-2 or TRBV6-3 and TRBJ1-5; 8 bases are shared with TRBD1. CDR1 and CDR2 from the germline V gene are MNHEY and SVGEGT. The trim removed 0 bases at V and 7 bases at J, leaving 8 bases unmatched. This CDR3 has 16 amino acids. The CDR3, as DNA: TGTGCCAGCAGTTACTCTTACGACAGGGGAGGCCAGCCCCAGCATTTT. Translated, it gives CASSYSYDRGGQPQHF.

V usage is TRBV6-6 and J usage is TRBJ2-2; unclear D gene. V was shortened by 2 bases and J by 10 bases, with 17 bases between the two germline ends. The germline V gene has CDR1 MNHNY and CDR2 SVGAGI (reference sequence). The CDR3 is 15 amino acids. As DNA, the CDR3 is TGTGCCAGCAGTTACCCAAATAGACAAAAGTCGGAGCTGTTTTTT. Amino acids: CASSYPNRQKSELFF.

A few counts support this clone. The chain recombines TRBV12-2 with TRBJ1-4; the D segment call TRBD1 is taken from the table without a DNA check. TRBV12-2 is a known pseudogene. The CDR3 contains 15 residues. The CDR3 coding sequence is TGTGCAAGTCGCTTAGCGCTGCAGTCTAATGAAAAACTGTTTTTT. It specifies CASRLALQSNEKLFF.

The chain links TRBV7-2 to TRBJ2-7; TRBD2 matches 10 bases. The CDR3 sequence is 16 residues long. The ends lost 3 bases at V and 0 bases at J; junction bases unmatched: 5. The germline V gene encodes CDR1 SGHTA and CDR2 FQGNSA. The CDR3 loop is CASSFVAGGSSYEQYF. The CDR3 bases are TGTGCCAGCAGCTTCGTAGCGGGAGGTTCCTCCTACGAGCAGTACTTC.

This sequence joins TRBV2 and TRBJ1-3, with TRBD1 identical over 9 bases. V shed 4 bases, J shed 6 bases, and the junction held 1 base outside the gene matches. This CDR3 is built from 13 residues. CDR1 and CDR2 (germline): SNHLY, FYNNEI. Here the CDR3 DNA reads TGTGCCAGCAGTGGGGACAGGGCAAACACCATATATTTT. Residues: CASSGDRANTIYF.

V gene TRBV19 combines with J gene TRBJ2-1; TRBD1 agrees at 11 bases. V trimming: 5 bases; J trimming: 7 bases; junction bases outside the gene matches: 10. This CDR3 is built from 16 residues. The germline CDR1 and CDR2 sequences are LNHDA and SQIVND (reference sequence). The chain's CDR3 is CASSAIGTGGRNEQFF. The CDR3, as DNA: TGTGCCAGTAGTGCAATTGGGACAGGGGGACGTAATGAGCAGTTCTTC.

The gene calls are TRBV5-5 and TRBJ2-1; 11 nucleotides line up with TRBD1. V lost 4 bases to trimming and J lost 4 bases; unmatched junction nucleotides: 4. The CDR3 length is 15 residues. The germline gives CDR1 SGHKS, CDR2 YYEKEE (reference sequence). This CDR3 reads CASSHGQGAYNEQFF. The CDR3 DNA sequence: TGTGCCAGCAGCCACGGACAGGGGGCGTACAATGAGCAGTTCTTC.

This clone was seen only a few times. The rearrangement links TRBV19 to TRBJ1-2, with D tentatively TRBD1 (6 bases). V lost 8 bases and J 4 bases, leaving 29 bases between the germline ends. The CDR3 runs 18 residues. Germline CDR1 and CDR2: LNHDA and SQIVND (reference sequence). Here the CDR3 reads CASHHSDRAITVLYGYTF. The CDR3 DNA reads TGTGCCAGTCATCACTCGGACAGAGCTATTACTGTACTCTATGGCTACACCTTC.

This chain links TRBV6-5 with TRBJ2-3; D gene ambiguous. Per germline, CDR1 MNHEY and CDR2 SVGAGI. Trimming removed 5 bases from V and 6 bases from J, with 9 bases in between. This CDR3 region has 12 residues. As DNA, the CDR3 is TGTGCCAGCAGTCCGGTAGCCGATACGCAGTATTTT. It codes for CASSPVADTQYF.

The chain couples TRBV6-5 to TRBJ2-2; 8 nucleotides agree with TRBD1. The CDR3 covers 14 residues. With 6 bases clipped from V and 4 bases from J, the junction kept 4 bases outside the gene matches. The germline V gene has CDR1 MNHEY and CDR2 SVGAGI. The DNA of the CDR3 is TGTGCCAGCAGGGACACAGGGGGCACCGGGGAGCTGTTTTTT. Translating gives CASRDTGGTGELFF.